Below, 6 T cell receptor beta chains from the same sample are listed, as sequenced in a study of cytomegalovirus exposure and HLA in healthy donors. Only in-frame clones appear in the TCRdb table, and some are missing; sequencing was by immunoSEQ multiplex PCR. Of 70,000 to 75,000 clones listed, around 93% are singletons. The sample was PBMCs. These receptors came from a woman in her late teens or twenties in good health and CMV-seronegative.

The chain carries TRBV27 and TRBJ2-7; tentative D call: TRBD1 (5 bases). Deletions cut 3 bases from V and 0 bases from J, with 9 bases between. Germline lookup yields CDR1 MNHEY and CDR2 SMNVEV (reference sequence). The CDR3 is made up of 14 amino acids. CDR3 residues: CASSFPDSSYEQYF. CDR3 bases: TGTGCCAGCAGTTTCCCTGACAGCTCCTACGAGCAGTACTTC.

This sequence joins TRBV6-5 and TRBJ2-1; D not certain. The CDR3 covers 15 residues. V was cut by 2 bases and J by 4 bases, with 12 bases left in between. Germline V gene sequence: CDR1 MNHEY, CDR2 SVGAGI. The CDR3 is CASSYTSTTYNEQFF. The CDR3 DNA reads TGTGCCAGCAGTTACACGAGCACCACTTACAATGAGCAGTTCTTC.

The rearrangement links TRBV19 to TRBJ1-3; 7 bases line up with TRBD1. Unmatched junction bases numbered 5, after V lost 7 bases and J lost 2 bases. The germline V gene has CDR1 LNHDA and CDR2 SQIVND (reference sequence). This CDR3 is built from 14 residues. CDR3 protein: CASTGTGAGNTIYF. In DNA, the CDR3 is TGTGCCAGTACCGGTACAGGGGCTGGAAACACCATATATTTT.

This clone was counted a few times. The genes are TRBV19 and TRBJ1-5; a weak D match, TRBD1 (5 bases). The V gene's germline CDR1 is LNHDA and CDR2 SQIVND (reference sequence). The V end was cut by 3 bases, the J end by 5 bases, with 8 bases between. This CDR3 is 13 amino acids long. The CDR3 reads CASSITRDQPQHF. The CDR3 nucleotides read TGTGCCAGTAGTATTACCAGGGATCAGCCCCAGCATTTT. Looking up the rest from reference TRBV19 and TRBJ1-5 gives the full variable domain: DGGITQSPKYLFRKEGQNVTLSCEQNLNHDAMYWYRQDPGQGLRLIYYSQIVNDFQKGDIAEGYSVSREKKESFPLTVTSAQKNPTAFYLCASSITRDQPQHFGDGTRLSIL.

This chain uses TRBV18 with TRBJ2-7, with TRBD1 matching over 7 bases. Per germline, CDR1 KGHSH and CDR2 LQKENI. After removal of 6 bases from V and 7 bases from J, the junction contained 9 bases not matched to a gene. The length of the CDR3 is 13 residues. The CDR3 is CASSHDRDGEQYF. CDR3 DNA sequence: TGTGCCAGCTCGCACGACAGGGACGGGGAGCAGTACTTC.

The gene calls are TRBV5-4 and TRBJ2-1; TRBD2 agrees at 15 bases. The CDR3 consists of 18 residues. The junction had 10 bases not matched to a gene; V was cut back by 1 base and J by 8 bases. CDR1 is SGHNT and CDR2 is YYREEE in the germline V gene (reference sequence). As DNA, the CDR3 is TGTGCCAGCAGCTTGTTTTCGGGACTAGCGGGAGGTTGGCATGAGCAGTTCTTC. Its translation: CASSLFSGLAGGWHEQFF.